One and the same sample provided the 7 T cell receptor beta chains below, sequenced in a study of T-cell memory formation after mild COVID-19. Each CDR3 protein gets one entry after TCRdb re-called the 5' RACE reads with MiXCR. The sample has fewer than 700,000 distinct CDR3 sequences, under 20% seen once. The sequenced material came from PBMCs or a T cell subset sorted from them (not recorded which). These receptors came from an adult woman who had mild COVID-19 (a few samples of this study predate the infection). Cell type and time point are not known.

The chain is built from TRBV21-1 and TRBJ1-1; the table's D call TRBD1 went unverified against the DNA. TRBV21-1 is a pseudogene locus. There are 15 residues in the CDR3. CDR3 sequence: CASSSPAHPNTEAFF. The CDR3 DNA sequence: TGTGCCAGCAGCTCCCCAGCGCACCCAAACACTGAAGCTTTCTTT.

This clonotype was seen once. For the CDR3, the DNA is TGTGCCACCAGTTGGGGGAGCGGGAGAGAGGATACGCAGTATTTT. The encoded protein is CATSWGSGREDTQYF. The V gene is TRBV24-1, the J gene TRBJ2-3, with TRBD2 matching 8 bases. In germline, CDR1 is KGHDR, CDR2 SFDVKD. This CDR3 region has 15 residues. The junction had 10 bases not matched to a gene; V was cut back by 6 bases and J by 6 bases.

The chain recombines TRBV4-2 with TRBJ1-5; 9 bases match TRBD1. The germline gives CDR1 LGHNA, CDR2 YNFKEQ. This CDR3 is 17 amino acids long. The V gene end was trimmed by 0 bases and the J gene end by 5 bases; junction bases not matched to a gene: 8. The CDR3 region has the DNA TGTGCCAGCAGCCAAGATCTGGCGGACAGGGGATATCAGCCCCAGCATTTT. Amino acids: CASSQDLADRGYQPQHF.

The J gene is TRBJ1-5, the V gene TRBV7-9; TRBD1 might be the D (6 bases). Trimming removed 4 bases at V and 2 bases at J, with 15 bases between. Germline CDR1 and CDR2: SEHNR and FQNEAQ (reference sequence). The CDR3 has 16 amino acids. CDR3 protein: CASSSITGTRNQPQHF. The CDR3 DNA sequence: TGTGCCAGCAGCTCAATTACAGGGACCCGCAATCAGCCCCAGCATTTT.

This chain joins TRBV12-3 or TRBV12-4 and TRBJ1-5; D gene ambiguous. There are 12 residues in the CDR3. Between the trimmed V and J ends, which lost 1 base and 8 bases, there was a span of 6 bases. The chain's CDR3 is CASSLETEPQHF. CDR3 nucleotide sequence: TGTGCCAGCAGTTTAGAGACGGAGCCCCAGCATTTT.

The chain couples TRBV12-3 or TRBV12-4 to TRBJ2-7; maybe TRBD2 (5 bases). V gave up 3 bases and J gave up 3 bases, with 9 bases separating them. CDR3 length: 13 amino acids. CDR3 in DNA: TGTGCCAGCAGTTTGCGGGCCCACTACGAGCAGTACTTC. As protein: CASSLRAHYEQYF.

This chain joins TRBV20-1 and TRBJ2-5; 9 bases line up with TRBD1. The ends lost 1 base at V and 5 bases at J; junction bases unmatched: 8. The V gene's germline CDR1 is DFQATT and CDR2 SNEGSKA (reference sequence). The CDR3 consists of 15 residues. CDR3 sequence reads: CSARGQGGFLETQYF. The CDR3 bases are TGCAGTGCTAGAGGACAGGGGGGGTTTTTGGAGACCCAGTACTTC.